This TCR beta chain comes out of a study of memory CD4+ T cells and cytomegalovirus serostatus (dated by TCRdb to 2018 to 2020). For the study in its entirety: The cohort included approximately 35 healthy adults from Belgium, of whom 9 were CMV seropositive and 24 were CMV seronegative. To replicate a published TCR-based CMV serostatus classifier, the researchers sequenced the CD4+ memory TCRbeta repertoires of a Belgian cohort whose cytomegalovirus serostatus was known. The investigation overall reported the following: The original-framework classifier achieved a median bootstrapped AUC of almost 0.97 with a 95% CI of 0.76-1.00 on the Belgian cohort. Only CD4+CD45RO+ memory cells were sequenced, unlike the original study, which covered naive and memory CD4+ and CD8+ populations. The results were interpreted as suggesting that the CMV-associated TCR signature is mostly present in the CD4+ memory repertoire. CMV serostatus prediction reached a median bootstrapped AUC of around 0.95 with the original framework and roughly 0.9 with a US-trained random forest. Of under 200 previously reported CMV-associated TCRbeta sequences, about 68 appeared in the CD4+ memory repertoires, each in one to five individuals.

In regard to this clone: There is no known antigen for this receptor. The record has no base qualities; no much larger clone is one base away.

A FACSAria II was used to sort memory CD4+ T cells, defined as single viable CD3+CD4+CD8-CD45RO+ cells. To determine CMV serostatus, a Roche Elecsys assay was used that detects serum IgG against CMV pp150, pp28, p38 and p52. Following thawing, total CD4+ T cells were enriched through positive selection using CD4 magnetic microbeads. The samples came from a different study that was designed specifically to examine the CD4+ T cell memory repertoire. Following standard operating procedures, peripheral blood mononuclear cells were isolated and cryopreserved, while serum was kept at -80 degrees C. The staining used CD3-PerCP (BW264/56), CD4-APC (RPA-T4), CD45RO-PE (UCHT1) and CD8-Pacific Orange (3B5) antibodies, and Sytox blue was used to exclude non-viable cells. Genomic DNA was extracted from sorted cells with the Quick-DNA Microprep Kit. Amplification of TCRbeta DNA was done with the immunoSEQ hsTCRbeta kit, following the protocol from the manufacturer. An Illumina MiSeq instrument was used to sequence the TCRbeta libraries. The paper's processing steps were these. Removing out-of-frame sequences left a few million distinct TCRbeta sequences, an average of about 70,000 per individual. Each individual was scored according to the count of 164 previously reported CMV-associated TCRbeta sequences and the total productive distinct TCRbeta count. A beta-binomial model was reimplemented in Python, and scikit-learn random forests with default parameters were trained on data from the US cohort. Classifier performance on the Belgian cohort was reported as the median AUC with percentile confidence intervals calculated over 10,000 bootstrap iterations. The immuneACCESS repertoire file appears here via TCRdb, limited to in-frame rearrangements. These files lack a portion of the clones; in checked studies, under half of the deficit traces to unresolved V genes, and the cause of the others is not known. That table supplies the V and J calls and clone size; D and trimming were determined from the DNA. Counted in this sample were tens of thousands of clones; around 80% of them appeared once. The top ten constitute 2% of the sample.

The CDR3, from cysteine to phenylalanine, totals 16 residues. The kept DNA is CDR3 alone, 48 bases in frame from the first base. CDR1 and CDR2 (SGHVS, FQNEAQ) derive from the germline V gene. V is cut back by 4 bases and J by 3 bases, with 7 bases in the junction unmatched. This clonotype was obtained from an adult in good health and CMV-seropositive. The sequencing input was memory CD4+ T cells from blood. The V and J genes are TRBV7-8 and TRBJ1-5, and 9 bases in between align with TRBD1. The CDR3 here reads CASSSWTGVFNQPQHF. The DNA is as follows: TGTGCCAGCAGCTCATGGACAGGGGTGTTCAATCAGCCCCAGCATTTT.